This TCR beta chain was captured by sequencing in a study of shared clonotypes between healthy human individuals. Genomic DNA belonging to each subset was distributed in equal measure over several immunoSEQ plates. What was sequenced on ten immunoSEQ deep assay plates was unsorted PBMC DNA. The authors' processing: Filtering differed for immunoSEQ, which gave only junction sequences without quality scores. Sequencing was performed with immunoSEQ multiplex PCR; in TCRdb, only in-frame clones are kept and a portion is missing. Clone size and the V and J calls come from that table; the DNA yielded D and trimming. This sample has around 530,000 clones, with around 78% found just once. V dropped 3 bases and J dropped 0; count of bases not matched to a gene: 11. The CDR3 length is 17 residues. In germline, CDR1 is SGHTA, CDR2 FQGNSA.

V is TRBV7-2 and J is TRBJ2-7, with 7 nucleotides matching TRBD2. The sequenced sample was PBMCs. The TCR sequence derives from a woman in her thirties or forties in good health. Some clones in this sample may be carry-over from other donors' samples. CDR3 sequence: CASSFSGRGSSSYEQYF. The CDR3 nucleotides are TGTGCCAGCAGCTTTTCGGGCCGCGGGAGTTCCTCCTACGAGCAGTACTTC.